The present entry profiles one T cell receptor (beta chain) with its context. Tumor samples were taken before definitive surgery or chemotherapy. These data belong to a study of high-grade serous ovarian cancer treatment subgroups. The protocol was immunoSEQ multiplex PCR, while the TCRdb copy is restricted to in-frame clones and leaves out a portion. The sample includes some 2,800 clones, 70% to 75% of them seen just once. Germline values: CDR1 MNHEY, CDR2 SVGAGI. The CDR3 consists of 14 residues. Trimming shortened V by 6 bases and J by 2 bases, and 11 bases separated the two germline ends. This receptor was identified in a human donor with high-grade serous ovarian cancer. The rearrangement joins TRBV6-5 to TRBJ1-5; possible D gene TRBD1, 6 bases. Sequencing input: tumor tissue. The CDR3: CASRKSGGNQPQHF. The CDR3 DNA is TGTGCCAGCAGGAAGTCAGGGGGCAATCAGCCCCAGCATTTT.